The T cell receptor beta chain under discussion was sequenced for a study of shared clonotypes between healthy human individuals. About the research overall: There were three CD4 naive, three CD4 memory, two CD8 naive and one CD8 memory plates per donor. General study points: Few donors limited the genetic and exposure-history diversity represented. Rarefaction demonstrated incomplete sorted-subset sequencing despite large depth.

Comment on this clone: The target antigen is unknown.

This CDR3 is built from 16 residues. V lost 4 bases and J lost 6; bases outside the gene matches: 12. In the original workflow: ImmunoSEQ yielded junction-only sequences lacking quality scores, so filtering differed. Profiled with immunoSEQ multiplex PCR; TCRdb holds only in-frame clones, not every one. V, J and clone size were drawn from that table, and D and trimming were deduced from the DNA. The repertoire holds over 2 million clones, with around 92% as singletons. This receptor was taken from a man between 18 and 35 years old in good health. Some clones in this sample may be carry-over from other donors' samples. The sequenced sample consisted of naive CD4+ T cells from PBMCs. The sample's subset: CD45RA+ positively selected. V is TRBV23-1 and J is TRBJ1-5; 7 bases agree with TRBD1. TRBV23-1 qualifies as an ORF whose function is uncertain. CDR3 sequence (DNA): TGCGCCAGCAGTCCCCATAAAGGGACAGTCGGTCAGCCCCAGCATTTT. Translated: CASSPHKGTVGQPQHF.